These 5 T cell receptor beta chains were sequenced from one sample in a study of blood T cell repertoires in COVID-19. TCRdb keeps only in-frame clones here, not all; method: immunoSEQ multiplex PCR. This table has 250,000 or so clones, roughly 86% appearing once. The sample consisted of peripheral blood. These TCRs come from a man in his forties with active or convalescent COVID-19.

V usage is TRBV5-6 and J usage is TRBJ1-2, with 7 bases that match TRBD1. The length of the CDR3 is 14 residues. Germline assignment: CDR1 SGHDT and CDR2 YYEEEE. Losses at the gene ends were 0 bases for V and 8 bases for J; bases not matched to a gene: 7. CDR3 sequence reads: CASSLGQGFWGYTF. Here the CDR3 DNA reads TGTGCCAGCAGCTTGGGACAGGGATTCTGGGGCTACACCTTC.

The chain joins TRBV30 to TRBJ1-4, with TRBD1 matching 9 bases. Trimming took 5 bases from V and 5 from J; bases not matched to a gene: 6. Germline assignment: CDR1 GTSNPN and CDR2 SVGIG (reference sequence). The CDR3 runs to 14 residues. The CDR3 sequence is CAWCPGQGNEKLFF. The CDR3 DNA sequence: TGTGCCTGGTGCCCGGGACAGGGAAATGAAAAACTGTTTTTT.

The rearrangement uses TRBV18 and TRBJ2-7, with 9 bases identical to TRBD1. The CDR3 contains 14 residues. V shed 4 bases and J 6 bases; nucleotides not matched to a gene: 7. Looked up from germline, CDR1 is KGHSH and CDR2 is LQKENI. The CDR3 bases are TGTGCCAGCTCACTTTTACAGGGGGCGGGCGAGCAGTACTTC. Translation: CASSLLQGAGEQYF.

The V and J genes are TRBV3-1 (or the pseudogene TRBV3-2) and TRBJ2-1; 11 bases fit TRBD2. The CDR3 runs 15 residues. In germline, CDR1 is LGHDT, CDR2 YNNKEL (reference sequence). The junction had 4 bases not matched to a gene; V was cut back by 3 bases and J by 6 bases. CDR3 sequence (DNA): TGTGCCAGCAGCCAGGTTACTAGCGGGAGCAATGAGCAGTTCTTC. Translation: CASSQVTSGSNEQFF.

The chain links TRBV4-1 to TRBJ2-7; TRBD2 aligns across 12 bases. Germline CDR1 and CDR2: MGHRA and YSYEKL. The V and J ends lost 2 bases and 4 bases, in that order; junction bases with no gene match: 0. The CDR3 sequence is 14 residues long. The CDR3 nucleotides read TGCGCCAGCAGCCAAACTAGCGGGAGGTACGAGCAGTACTTC. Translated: CASSQTSGRYEQYF.